One and the same sample provided the 22 T cell receptor beta chains below, sequenced in a study of response to subunit inactivated influenza vaccine. TCRdb fed the RT-PCR reads into MiXCR, producing one record per CDR3 protein. The table includes 300,000 to 350,000 distinct CDR3 sequences, just over 20% detected once. The sequencing here drew on PBMCs from blood, taken about 20 months after vaccination. Receptor source: a man aged 50-75 years who received an inactivated influenza vaccine.

The chain uses TRBV6-2 or TRBV6-3 and TRBJ2-7, with a weak D call TRBD1 (6 bases). The germline V and J ends were trimmed by 7 bases and 2 bases, with 15 bases remaining between them. Germline assignment: CDR1 MNHEY and CDR2 SVGEGT. This CDR3 is 14 amino acids long. CDR3 DNA sequence: TGTGCCAGCATTAGGGACACCGGGGCCTACGAGCAGTACTTC. It encodes CASIRDTGAYEQYF.

Written as DNA, the CDR3 is TGCGCCAGCAGCCAAGATCGGGCTCCCGGTGGGACCCAGTACTTC. Amino acid sequence: CASSQDRAPGGTQYF. The chain recombines TRBV4-3 with TRBJ2-5; D gene unclear. CDR1 is LGHNA and CDR2 is YSLEER in the germline V gene. V was cut by 0 bases and J by 7 bases, with 15 bases left in between. The CDR3 is made up of 15 amino acids.

The rearrangement joins TRBV24-1 to TRBJ2-1, with TRBD2 matching 10 bases. This CDR3 is 17 amino acids long. Unmatched junction bases numbered 6, after V lost 3 bases and J lost 2 bases. The germline CDR1 and CDR2 sequences are KGHDR and SFDVKD. CDR3 sequence reads: CATSDPTAGGPYNEQFF. The CDR3 DNA reads TGTGCCACCAGTGATCCCACAGCGGGGGGGCCCTACAATGAGCAGTTCTTC.

This clonotype was counted many times. The gene calls are TRBV7-9 and TRBJ2-5; TRBD1 agrees at 8 bases. V shed 5 bases and J 2 bases; nucleotides not matched to a gene: 7. In germline, CDR1 is SEHNR, CDR2 FQNEAQ (reference sequence). The CDR3 has 15 amino acids. The CDR3 loop is CASSETGTGQETQYF. The CDR3 coding sequence is TGTGCCAGCAGCGAGACCGGGACAGGTCAAGAGACCCAGTACTTC.

This clonotype was detected a few times. The chain combines TRBV20-1 with TRBJ1-1; the D gene is possibly TRBD1 (5 bases). V was trimmed by 0 bases and J by 6 bases, leaving 23 bases between them. Germline loops: CDR1 DFQATT, CDR2 SNEGSKA (reference sequence). This CDR3 is 17 amino acids long. The CDR3 DNA is TGCAGTGCTAGAGACCGATCCGGGACGGTTGGTTCGGCTGAAGCTTTCTTT. This gives the protein CSARDRSGTVGSAEAFF.

This clonotype was counted only a few times. The gene calls are TRBV12-3 or TRBV12-4 and TRBJ2-2; TRBD1 agrees at 7 bases. Losses at the gene ends were 4 bases for V and 6 bases for J; bases not matched to a gene: 2. The CDR3 contains 13 residues. CDR3 sequence (DNA): TGTGCCAGCAGTTACAGGGGTCCCGGGGAGCTGTTTTTT. Translated: CASSYRGPGELFF.

This clonotype turned up a few times. V and J are TRBV11-1 and TRBJ2-1; 11 bases are shared with TRBD2. The CDR3 length is 14 residues. The germline CDR1 and CDR2 sequences are SGHAT and FQDESV (reference sequence). The V segment lost 8 bases and the J segment 8 bases; nucleotides outside the gene matches: 8. CDR3 sequence reads: CASPPGTSGDEQFF. Written as DNA, the CDR3 is TGTGCCAGCCCCCCCGGGACTAGCGGCGATGAGCAGTTCTTC.

Many counts were recorded for this clonotype. V usage is TRBV2 and J usage is TRBJ1-5; possible D gene TRBD1, 5 bases. Trimming took off 4 bases at V and 0 bases at J, with 10 bases between the two ends. The germline V gene encodes CDR1 SNHLY and CDR2 FYNNEI. This CDR3 has 15 residues. The CDR3 is CASSGYRNSNQPQHF. The CDR3 DNA sequence: TGTGCCAGCAGTGGGTACAGGAATAGCAATCAGCCCCAGCATTTT.

This clonotype occurred a few times. The V call is TRBV20-1, the J call TRBJ1-1; 10 nucleotides align to TRBD1. Trimming removed 4 bases from V and 7 bases from J; junction bases left unmatched: 3. The CDR3 extends over 12 amino acids. Germline values: CDR1 DFQATT, CDR2 SNEGSKA (reference sequence). This chain's CDR3 is CSATGTGVEAFF. CDR3 bases: TGCAGTGCTACCGGGACAGGGGTTGAAGCTTTCTTT.

CDR3 DNA sequence: TGCGCCAGCAGCTCCGGATTCCACACTGAAGCTTTCTTT. Protein product: CASSSGFHTEAFF. V and J are TRBV5-1 and TRBJ1-1; no firm D call. This CDR3 has 13 residues. V dropped 3 bases and J dropped 3 bases, with 9 bases sitting between them. Per the germline V gene, CDR1 is SGHRS and CDR2 is YFSETQ. Together with reference TRBV5-1 and TRBJ1-1, the CDR3 gives the full variable domain: KAGVTQTPRYLIKTRGQQVTLSCSPISGHRSVSWYQQTPGQGLQFLFEYFSETQRNKGNFPGRFSGRQFSNSRSEMNVSTLELGDSALYLCASSSGFHTEAFFGQGTRLTVV.

This clonotype came up a few times. The V and J genes are TRBV6-5 and TRBJ1-2, with D uncertain. This CDR3 comprises 13 residues. The germline V gene encodes CDR1 MNHEY and CDR2 SVGAGI. The V gene lost 2 bases and the J gene lost 2 bases, with 6 bases spanning the gap. CDR3: CASSYGLNYGYTF. The DNA for the CDR3 is TGTGCCAGCAGTTACGGGTTAAACTATGGCTACACCTTC.

The chain couples TRBV7-9 to TRBJ2-1; 12 positions match TRBD2. CDR3 length: 15 residues. CDR1 and CDR2 (germline): SEHNR, FQNEAQ (reference sequence). After removal of 5 bases from V and 8 bases from J, the junction contained 7 bases not matched to a gene. The CDR3 here is CASSKGLAGRDEQFF. CDR3 DNA: TGTGCCAGCAGCAAGGGACTAGCGGGTAGGGATGAGCAGTTCTTC. Supplemented by reference TRBV7-9 and TRBJ2-1, the full variable domain reads DTGVSQNPRHKITKRGQNVTFRCDPISEHNRLYWYRQTLGQGPEFLTYFQNEAQLEKSRLLSDRFSAERPKGSFSTLEIQRTEQGDSAMYLCASSKGLAGRDEQFFGPGTRLTVL.

This clonotype was counted between two and nine times. V is TRBV18 and J is TRBJ1-1, with 7 positions matching TRBD1. This CDR3 has 15 amino acids. The V and J ends lost 3 bases and 0 bases, in that order; junction bases with no gene match: 4. Looked up from germline, CDR1 is KGHSH and CDR2 is LQKENI. The CDR3 DNA follows: TGTGCCAGCTCACCCCGTGGGACAGTGAACACTGAAGCTTTCTTT. Translated, it gives CASSPRGTVNTEAFF.

In this sample, this clonotype turned up many times. V is TRBV28 and J is TRBJ2-3; 8 bases map to TRBD1. The V gene end was trimmed by 5 bases and the J gene end by 0 bases; junction bases not matched to a gene: 10. In germline, CDR1 is MDHEN, CDR2 SYDVKM. The CDR3 consists of 17 residues. The CDR3 coding sequence is TGTGCCAGCAGTCCCGGGACAGGATGGGGTAGCACAGATACGCAGTATTTT. It yields the protein CASSPGTGWGSTDTQYF.

This clonotype was counted between two and nine times. This chain connects TRBV20-1 to TRBJ2-2; 7 nucleotides agree with TRBD1. Germline V gene data show CDR1 as DFQATT and CDR2 as SNEGSKA (reference sequence). This CDR3 has 16 amino acids. The V gene end was trimmed by 1 base and the J gene end by 4 bases; junction bases not matched to a gene: 9. The CDR3 reads CSARALTGVGTGELFF. In DNA form, the CDR3 reads TGCAGTGCTAGAGCTCTTACAGGGGTCGGCACCGGGGAGCTGTTTTTT.

This clonotype was picked up a small number of times. The chain employs TRBV6-5 and TRBJ1-4; TRBD1 might be the D (5 bases). The CDR3 totals 16 residues. From germline, CDR1 is MNHEY and CDR2 SVGAGI. Trimming removed 0 bases from V and 7 bases from J, with 15 bases in between. CDR3 coding DNA: TGTGCCAGCAGTTACTCGAGGGTCGCAGGGAGTGAAAAACTGTTTTTT. Translating it yields CASSYSRVAGSEKLFF.

This rearrangement joins TRBV5-5 to TRBJ1-4; 7 positions agree with TRBD1. Germline V CDR1 and CDR2: SGHKS, YYEKEE (reference sequence). With 3 bases clipped from V and 8 bases from J, the junction kept 4 bases outside the gene matches. The CDR3 has 13 amino acids. The CDR3 loop reads CASSWSGGEKLFF. CDR3 nucleotides: TGTGCCAGCAGCTGGTCAGGGGGGGAAAAACTGTTTTTT.

The chain combines TRBV6-1 with TRBJ2-7; D is ambiguous. Germline CDR1 is MNHNS and CDR2 is SASEGT. The CDR3 runs 15 residues. The V gene lost 5 bases and the J gene lost 4 bases, with 18 bases spanning the gap. The CDR3, as DNA: TGTGCCAGCAGTCGCAGTTACGACCAGGCGTACGAGCAGTACTTC. Translating gives CASSRSYDQAYEQYF.

For the CDR3, the DNA is TGTGCCAGCTCCTTCAGCGAGCGGGACATTCAGTACTTC. This sequence encodes CASSFSERDIQYF. This chain connects TRBV18 to TRBJ2-4, with D possibly TRBD2 on 6 matching bases. The germline V gene encodes CDR1 KGHSH and CDR2 LQKENI. With 6 bases removed from V and 8 bases from J, the gap between germline ends came to 14 bases. This CDR3 has 13 amino acids. Full variable domain (rest looked up from reference TRBV18 and TRBJ2-4): NAGVMQNPRHLVRRRGQEARLRCSPMKGHSHVYWYRQLPEEGLKFMVYLQKENIIDESGMPKERFSAEFPKEGPSILRIQQVVRGDSAAYFCASSFSERDIQYFGAGTRLSVL.

The genes are TRBV28 and TRBJ2-7; TRBD1 is a possible D gene (6 bases). Germline assignment: CDR1 MDHEN and CDR2 SYDVKM. This CDR3 region has 16 residues. Trimming pared 2 bases from V and 1 base from J, leaving 15 bases between. This chain's CDR3 is CASSLVLGQGSYEQYF. Here the CDR3 DNA reads TGTGCCAGCAGTTTAGTGTTGGGCCAGGGGTCCTACGAGCAGTACTTC.

This clonotype was recorded at least ten times. The V call is TRBV28, the J call TRBJ2-7; TRBD1 agrees at 10 bases. After removal of 5 bases from V and 2 bases from J, the junction contained 9 bases not matched to a gene. CDR3 size: 16 residues. Germline-derived CDR1 and CDR2 are MDHEN and SYDVKM. CDR3: CASSNPTGGITYEQYF. CDR3 nucleotides: TGTGCCAGCAGTAACCCGACAGGGGGCATTACCTACGAGCAGTACTTC.

This chain uses TRBV12-3 or TRBV12-4 with TRBJ1-4, with 7 bases fitting TRBD1. The V gene end was trimmed by 0 bases and the J gene end by 2 bases; junction bases not matched to a gene: 0. CDR3 size: 15 residues. The chain's CDR3 is CASSLARGTNEKLFF. CDR3 nucleotides: TGTGCCAGCAGTTTAGCCAGGGGGACTAATGAAAAACTGTTTTTT.